A selection of T cell receptor beta chains follows, all from one sample in a study of graft-versus-host responses after intestinal transplantation. The data were produced by immunoSEQ multiplex PCR, yet TCRdb's version contains in-frame clones alone and is incomplete. The sample has over 40,000 clones, roughly 91% seen once. The source was PBMCs, collected approximately 740 days after a first intestinal transplant, on the day of a second. The source is a human patient who received an intestinal transplant, so some T cells may come from the graft donor. The CDR3 runs from the conserved cysteine through the conserved F or W. A D gene is named only where the DNA matches it firmly. The size field is filled for only some rows; it gives once, few, many or a size class.

V gene,clone size,D gene,CDR3 length,J gene,CDR3 DNA,CDR3 protein
TRBV7-9,.,.,15,TRBJ2-7,TGTGCCAGCAGCACGTATACAGGGCGCTTCGACGAGCAGTACTTC,CASSTYTGRFDEQYF
TRBV21-1,few,.,17,TRBJ2-1,TGTGCCAGCAGACGGACATTAGCTACACCTTCCGACAATGAGCAGTTCTTC,CASRRTLATPSDNEQFF
TRBV14,.,TRBD2,14,TRBJ2-7,TGTGCCAGCAGCCACCTAGCGGCTCCCTACGAGCAGTACTTC,CASSHLAAPYEQYF
TRBV19,.,.,16,TRBJ2-7,TGTGCCAGTAGTAGGGGATCCCCGTCCACTTACTACGAGCAGTACTTC,CASSRGSPSTYYEQYF
TRBV7-8,.,TRBD2,15,TRBJ2-1,TGTGCCAGCAGCTCCCCGACTAGCGGGAGCAATGAGCAGTTCTTC,CASSSPTSGSNEQFF
TRBV5-6,.,TRBD2,14,TRBJ2-7,TGTGCCAGCCTCCAGCGGGAGGGCTGGAGGGAGCAGTACTTC,CASLQREGWREQYF
TRBV5-1,once,.,14,TRBJ1-3,TGCGCCAGCAGCTTGGGGGAGCCTGGAAACACCATATATTTT,CASSLGEPGNTIYF
TRBV15,.,TRBD2,17,TRBJ2-1,TGTGCCACCAGCAGAGACCCCCCTAGCGGGAGGGTCTATGAGCAGTTCTTC,CATSRDPPSGRVYEQFF
TRBV6-5,.,.,12,TRBJ1-1,TGTGCCAGCAGTGAAAGGGAGGGTGAAGCTTTCTTT,CASSEREGEAFF
TRBV6-5,.,.,16,TRBJ2-1,TGTGCCAGCAGTTACTCAATAGCCGCTTCCTACAATGAGCAGTTCTTC,CASSYSIAASYNEQFF
TRBV2,.,.,12,TRBJ2-7,TGTGCCAGCAGTGAATCAACCTACGAGCAGTACTTC,CASSESTYEQYF
TRBV29-1,.,.,12,TRBJ1-1,TGCAGCGCTGACCAGGGAAACACTGAAGCTTTCTTT,CSADQGNTEAFF
TRBV7-9,.,TRBD2,15,TRBJ2-1,TGTGCCAGCAGACTAACCGGGACTAGCGGGAGTACACCGTTCTTC,CASRLTGTSGSTPFF
TRBV19,.,.,13,TRBJ2-1,TGTGCCAGTAGTCAGGACAGCTACAATGAGCAGTTCTTC,CASSQDSYNEQFF
TRBV9,.,.,15,TRBJ1-4,TGTGCCAGCAGCGTAGAAGGGGTAACTAATGAAAAACTGTTTTTT,CASSVEGVTNEKLFF
TRBV2,.,.,16,TRBJ1-5,TGTGCCAGCAGTGATGGGGGCAGTCATAGCAATCAGCCCCAGCATTTT,CASSDGGSHSNQPQHF
TRBV27,.,.,12,TRBJ2-1,TGTGCCAGCAGTCCCCTCGGTTATGAGCAGTTCTTC,CASSPLGYEQFF
TRBV14,once,.,13,TRBJ2-7,TGTGCCAGCAGCCCAGACTACTCCTACGAGCAGTACTTC,CASSPDYSYEQYF
TRBV27,.,.,8,TRBJ2-3,TGTGCCAGCACTACGCAGTATTTT,CASTTQYF
TRBV6-4,medium-sized,.,14,TRBJ2-3,TGTGCCAGCAGTGAAGAGGGGGAGGCAGATACGCAGTATTTT,CASSEEGEADTQYF
TRBV28,.,TRBD2,14,TRBJ2-7,TGTGCCAGCAGACGTAGCGGGAATGCTTACGAGCAGTACTTC,CASRRSGNAYEQYF
TRBV2,.,.,15,TRBJ1-4,TGTGCCAGCAGTCCAACGCAGGGGACTGATGAAAAACTGTTTTTT,CASSPTQGTDEKLFF
TRBV5-4,few,.,11,TRBJ1-1,TGTGTTACGGATGGGAACACTGAAGCTTTCTTT,CVTDGNTEAFF
TRBV9,.,.,15,TRBJ1-5,TGTGCCAGCAGCGAGAGGGGCAGGGAGGGTCAGCCCCAGCATTTT,CASSERGREGQPQHF
TRBV10-3,.,.,14,TRBJ2-7,TGTGCCATCAGTGAAATCGGTTGGGGCTACGAGCAGTACTTC,CAISEIGWGYEQYF
TRBV7-6,.,.,15,TRBJ2-7,TGTGCCAGCAGCCCCTGGGGGGTGCCGTCTCCCGAGCAGTACTTC,CASSPWGVPSPEQYF
TRBV5-1,.,TRBD1,15,TRBJ2-7,TGCGCCAGCAGCTTAAGACAGGGATCCCTCGACGAGCAGTACTTC,CASSLRQGSLDEQYF
TRBV5-1,.,.,12,TRBJ1-4,TGCGCCAGCAGCTTGGTCGGTGAAAAACTGTTTTTT,CASSLVGEKLFF
TRBV7-8,.,TRBD2,14,TRBJ2-7,TGTGCCAGCAGCTGGACTAGCGGGGCTTGGGAGCAGTACTTC,CASSWTSGAWEQYF
TRBV9,.,TRBD1,18,TRBJ2-7,TGTGCCAGCAGCCTGGGACAGGGTGTTTTGGGTGATACCTACGAGCAGTACTTC,CASSLGQGVLGDTYEQYF
TRBV19,.,.,14,TRBJ1-3,TGTGCCAGTAGTATAGGCTGGTCTGGAAACACCATATATTTT,CASSIGWSGNTIYF
TRBV6-1,.,.,12,TRBJ2-7,TGTGCCAGCAGTGAAGCGGACTACGAGCAGTACTTC,CASSEADYEQYF
TRBV19,once,.,14,TRBJ2-2,TGTGCCAGTAGTCCTTCAGGGGTTACCGGGGAGCTGTTTTTT,CASSPSGVTGELFF
TRBV4-2,.,.,19,TRBJ1-3,TGTGCCAGCAGCGCCCGGGACACTTTTGGTTTTTACTCTGGAAACACCATATATTTT,CASSARDTFGFYSGNTIYF
TRBV6-5,.,TRBD2,15,TRBJ2-5,TGTGCCAGCACGGTGGAGCGGGGCCTAGGAGAGACCCAGTACTTC,CASTVERGLGETQYF
TRBV28,.,.,16,TRBJ1-5,TGTGCCAGCAGTTTTCCAGCAGGGCTCGGCAATCAGCCCCAGCATTTT,CASSFPAGLGNQPQHF
TRBV19,.,TRBD1,13,TRBJ2-7,TGTGCCAGTAGTACGGGACAGGGGAGCGAGCAGTACTTC,CASSTGQGSEQYF
TRBV7-7,.,TRBD2,13,TRBJ2-2,TGTGCTAGCAGCCTAGCGGGGGCAGGGGAGCTGTTTTTT,CASSLAGAGELFF
TRBV19,once,.,18,TRBJ1-1,TGTGCCAGTTCCCATCTTATGGAGGGTACGTTCATGAACACTGAAGCTTTCTTT,CASSHLMEGTFMNTEAFF
TRBV18,few,TRBD1,14,TRBJ1-2,TGTGCCAGCTCACCACTACAGGGGGCCGGGGGCTACACCTTC,CASSPLQGAGGYTF
TRBV6-6,.,.,15,TRBJ2-4,TGTGCCAGCAGTTCCCCCGGGACCTACCAAAACATTCAGTACTTC,CASSSPGTYQNIQYF
TRBV7-6,.,.,14,TRBJ1-1,TGTGCCAGCAGCCCCTTCAGCGTATCCCTAGAAGCTTTCTTT,CASSPFSVSLEAFF
TRBV11-2,.,.,16,TRBJ1-5,TGTGCCAGCAGCTTAGTCCCAGGGTATAGCAATCAGCCCCAGCATTTT,CASSLVPGYSNQPQHF
TRBV28,.,.,14,TRBJ1-5,TGTGCCAGCAGCCCCGGGGGCCTCAATCAGCCCCAGCATTTT,CASSPGGLNQPQHF
TRBV27,.,.,14,TRBJ2-7,TGTGCCAGCAGTGTCGGACAGATCTCCTACGAGCAGTACTTC,CASSVGQISYEQYF
TRBV27,.,.,17,TRBJ2-1,TGTGCCAGCAGTTTGTTGAAGCGAGCCCACTACTACAATGAGCAGTTCTTC,CASSLLKRAHYYNEQFF
TRBV15,.,.,16,TRBJ1-1,TGTGCCACCAGCAGAGATCGAGGGGGGGCGTACACTGAAGCTTTCTTT,CATSRDRGGAYTEAFF
TRBV6-1,once,TRBD1,18,TRBJ1-5,TGTGCCAGCAGTGAAGTCAGGACAGGGTTTTATAGCAATCAGCCCCAGCATTTT,CASSEVRTGFYSNQPQHF
TRBV15,.,.,15,TRBJ1-5,TGTGCCACCAGCAGAGATCTGGGGGGCAATCAGCCCCAGCATTTT,CATSRDLGGNQPQHF
TRBV6-5,.,TRBD1,14,TRBJ2-7,TGTGCCAGCAGTTACCGGGACAGGGACTACGAGCAGTACTTC,CASSYRDRDYEQYF
TRBV5-8,.,.,15,TRBJ2-2,TGTGCCAGCAGCTTGTCGCAGGGAAACACCGGGGAGCTGTTTTTT,CASSLSQGNTGELFF
TRBV7-3,.,.,16,TRBJ2-1,TGTGCCAGCAGCTTAACGGGCCCAGGGGCCTACAATGAGCAGTTCTTC,CASSLTGPGAYNEQFF